Each of the 25 T cell receptor beta chains below was sequenced from the same sample in a study of blood T cell repertoires in COVID-19. TCRdb's copy holds only in-frame clones and misses some; the assay was immunoSEQ multiplex PCR. Here the sample spans some 310,000 clones, roughly 90% being singletons. The sequencing sample was made of peripheral blood. The receptors originated from a woman in her thirties with COVID-19, enrolled during active disease.

The V gene is TRBV11-2, the J gene TRBJ2-1; 9 bases are shared with TRBD2. CDR3 size: 14 residues. V lost 4 bases and J lost 7; bases outside the gene matches: 5. CDR1 and CDR2 from the germline V gene are SGHAT and FQNNGV. DNA for the CDR3: TGTGCCAGCAGCTCCGGACTAGCGAGGAATGAGCAGTTCTTC. It translates to CASSSGLARNEQFF.

The chain couples TRBV3-1 (or the pseudogene TRBV3-2) to TRBJ1-4, with 9 bases identical to TRBD1. The CDR3 consists of 15 residues. Trimming at V came to 2 bases and at J to 8 bases, leaving 6 bases not matched to a gene. CDR1 and CDR2 from the germline V gene are LGHDT and YNNKEL (reference sequence). The CDR3: CASSQTGGAGEKLFF. CDR3 coding DNA: TGTGCCAGCAGCCAAACAGGGGGCGCCGGGGAAAAACTGTTTTTT.

V gene TRBV19 combines with J gene TRBJ1-1; 9 positions match TRBD1. The length of the CDR3 is 14 residues. Germline loops: CDR1 LNHDA, CDR2 SQIVND (reference sequence). The V segment lost 5 bases and the J segment 3 bases; nucleotides outside the gene matches: 4. The CDR3 loop reads CASSSRDRDTEAFF. The CDR3 DNA sequence: TGTGCCAGTAGTTCGCGGGACAGGGACACTGAAGCTTTCTTT.

The gene calls are TRBV7-9 and TRBJ2-5, with 9 bases matching TRBD2. With V trimmed by 5 bases and J by 5 bases, 9 bases remained unmatched. The germline gives CDR1 SEHNR, CDR2 FQNEAQ (reference sequence). This CDR3 comprises 15 residues. The CDR3 protein is CASSQGTSIPETQYF. The CDR3 DNA reads TGTGCCAGCAGCCAGGGGACTAGCATCCCGGAGACCCAGTACTTC.

The V gene is TRBV6-5, the J gene TRBJ2-3; 8 positions agree with TRBD2. J gave up 2 bases and V 11 bases, and 9 bases lay outside the gene matches. Looked up from germline, CDR1 is MNHEY and CDR2 is SVGAGI. The CDR3 is made up of 14 amino acids. CDR3 sequence: CASREGLNTDTQYF. As DNA, the CDR3 is TGTGCCTCCCGGGAGGGACTAAACACAGATACGCAGTATTTT.

The chain couples TRBV11-3 to TRBJ2-2; TRBD1 matches 9 bases. The CDR3 consists of 15 residues. Germline assignment: CDR1 SGHNT and CDR2 YENEEA. V was clipped by 5 bases and J by 4 bases; unmatched bases: 5. CDR3 protein: CASSLRTGVTGELFF. CDR3 DNA: TGTGCCAGCAGCCTTCGGACAGGGGTCACCGGGGAGCTGTTTTTT.

V is TRBV5-1 and J is TRBJ1-2; maybe TRBD1 (5 bases). V dropped 0 bases and J dropped 0 bases, with 6 bases sitting between them. Looked up from germline, CDR1 is SGHRS and CDR2 is YFSETQ. This CDR3 has 14 amino acids. In nucleotides, the CDR3 is TGCGCCAGCAGCTTGGAGGGGTCTAACTATGGCTACACCTTC. Residues: CASSLEGSNYGYTF. The full variable domain, with the rest looked up from reference TRBV5-1 and TRBJ1-2, is KAGVTQTPRYLIKTRGQQVTLSCSPISGHRSVSWYQQTPGQGLQFLFEYFSETQRNKGNFPGRFSGRQFSNSRSEMNVSTLELGDSALYLCASSLEGSNYGYTFGSGTRLTVV.

The chain recombines TRBV7-6 with TRBJ2-1, with D perhaps TRBD2 (6 bases). Deletions cut 5 bases from V and 9 bases from J, with 14 bases between. The CDR3 spans 13 residues. In germline, CDR1 is SGHVS, CDR2 FNYEAQ. The CDR3 nucleotides are TGTGCCAGCAGCGTGGATTGGGGGGTTGAGCAGTTCTTC. It codes for CASSVDWGVEQFF.

The chain has TRBV2 and TRBJ2-5; TRBD1 agrees at 8 bases. V lost 6 bases to trimming and J lost 5 bases; unmatched junction nucleotides: 5. Germline values: CDR1 SNHLY, CDR2 FYNNEI. This CDR3 is built from 13 residues. The CDR3 DNA sequence: TGTGCCAGCAGCCCACAGGGGGTGGAGACCCAGTACTTC. This sequence encodes CASSPQGVETQYF.

The chain combines TRBV18 with TRBJ1-4, with a tentative D call TRBD1 (5 bases). From germline, CDR1 is KGHSH and CDR2 LQKENI. V was shortened by 7 bases and J by 7 bases, with 16 bases between the two germline ends. The CDR3 is made up of 14 amino acids. The CDR3 region is CASCVGGGSEKLFF. The CDR3 bases are TGTGCCAGCTGCGTCGGGGGAGGGAGTGAAAAACTGTTTTTT.

The chain combines TRBV12-3 or TRBV12-4 with TRBJ2-7; 9 bases are shared with TRBD1. The CDR3 has 13 amino acids. The ends lost 5 bases at V and 2 bases at J; junction bases unmatched: 1. CDR3 region: CASSTGGPYEQYF. In nucleotides, the CDR3 is TGTGCCAGCAGTACAGGGGGCCCCTACGAGCAGTACTTC.

This clone was observed a single time. The chain is built from TRBV27 and TRBJ1-1; D is uncertain. Germline-derived CDR1 and CDR2 are MNHEY and SMNVEV (reference sequence). Trimming removed 0 bases at V and 5 bases at J, with 10 bases between. The CDR3 has 14 residues. The CDR3 nucleotides read TGTGCCAGCAGTTTATCCGGGGAGAGTACTGAAGCTTTCTTT. Protein: CASSLSGESTEAFF.

The table lists this clone with a count of one. The J gene is TRBJ2-1, the V gene TRBV7-6, with a weak D call TRBD2 (6 bases). The CDR3 spans 14 residues. Deletions cut 5 bases from V and 9 bases from J, with 17 bases between. The germline gives CDR1 SGHVS, CDR2 FNYEAQ. The CDR3 region is CASSPSSGDVEQFF. The CDR3 coding sequence is TGTGCCAGCAGCCCCAGTTCGGGAGACGTTGAGCAGTTCTTC.

The J gene is TRBJ1-3, the V gene TRBV27, with TRBD1 as a possible D gene (6 bases). The germline gives CDR1 MNHEY, CDR2 SMNVEV (reference sequence). The V and J ends lost 6 bases and 1 base respectively, with 16 bases between them. The CDR3 is 16 amino acids. CDR3 sequence: CASSTYTGLSGNTIYF. As DNA, the CDR3 is TGTGCCAGCAGCACCTATACAGGGCTATCTGGAAACACCATATATTTT.

The chain has TRBV5-1 and TRBJ1-4, with D possibly being TRBD1 (6 bases). The CDR3 has 13 residues. CDR1 is SGHRS, CDR2 YFSETQ, per germline. V lost 5 bases and J 8 bases, leaving 13 bases between the germline ends. As DNA, the CDR3 is TGCGCCAGCAGGTCAGGGGTCGAGGAAAAACTGTTTTTT. Protein product: CASRSGVEEKLFF.

For the CDR3, the DNA is TGTGCCAGCAGTTACTCGGGGACTCCGAACTATGGCTACACCTTC. This encodes CASSYSGTPNYGYTF. The chain recombines TRBV6-6 with TRBJ1-2, with a possible D match to TRBD1 (5 bases). V was shortened by 0 bases and J by 2 bases, with 10 bases between the two germline ends. CDR1 is MNHNY and CDR2 is SVGAGI in the germline V gene (reference sequence). The CDR3 loop spans 15 amino acids.

J is TRBJ2-7 and V is TRBV6-5, with 9 bases identical to TRBD1. Per germline, CDR1 MNHEY and CDR2 SVGAGI. Trimming cost V 7 bases and J 4 bases; bases outside gene matches: 8. This CDR3 has 14 amino acids. The CDR3 spells CASKGRTGEYEQYF. CDR3 nucleotides: TGTGCCAGCAAGGGGAGGACAGGGGAATACGAGCAGTACTTC.

In its sample, this clone was seen once. The rearrangement links TRBV4-1 to TRBJ2-2; the match to TRBD2 covers 7 bases. Germline assignment: CDR1 MGHRA and CDR2 YSYEKL. Germline trimming cut 2 bases from V and 4 bases from J; bases unmatched to any gene: 7. The CDR3 extends over 16 amino acids. CDR3 sequence (DNA): TGCGCCAGCAGCCAAATCACGGGAGGAAGCACCGGGGAGCTGTTTTTT. Its translation is CASSQITGGSTGELFF.

The chain recombines TRBV4-2 with TRBJ2-1; 8 bases fit TRBD2. CDR1 is LGHNA and CDR2 is YNFKEQ in the germline V gene. V lost 6 bases and J lost 6; bases outside the gene matches: 7. The CDR3 totals 14 residues. This CDR3 is CASRPEGTSNEQFF. CDR3 nucleotides: TGTGCCAGCAGGCCGGAAGGGACTAGCAATGAGCAGTTCTTC.

The chain is built from TRBV6-5 and TRBJ1-1, with unresolved D. Germline V gene lookup returns CDR1 MNHEY and CDR2 SVGAGI. This CDR3 has 13 residues. V gave up 6 bases and J gave up 4 bases, with 12 bases separating them. The CDR3 here is CASRFLTRTEAFF. CDR3 coding DNA: TGTGCCAGCAGGTTTCTCACACGCACTGAAGCTTTCTTT.

This chain links TRBV7-9 with TRBJ2-5; the D is unclear. The CDR3 has 16 amino acids. Germline CDR1 is SEHNR and CDR2 is FQNEAQ (reference sequence). The germline V and J ends were trimmed by 2 bases and 2 bases, with 15 bases remaining between them. CDR3 residues: CASSLLATNIQETQYF. In DNA, the CDR3 is TGTGCCAGCAGCTTACTTGCCACTAATATACAAGAGACCCAGTACTTC.

Comments on this clone: Other nucleotide sequences from this sample produce the same CDR3. The CDR3 here is CSVEGTGNYGYTF. As DNA, the CDR3 is TGCAGCGTTGAGGGGACAGGGAACTATGGCTACACCTTC. The V call is TRBV29-1, the J call TRBJ1-2; 9 bases fit TRBD1. The CDR3 contains 13 residues. CDR1 and CDR2 (germline): SQVTM, ANQGSEA. J was trimmed by 2 bases and V by 3 bases; bases with no gene match: 1. Filled out from reference TRBV29-1 and TRBJ1-2, the complete variable domain reads SAVISQKPSRDICQRGTSLTIQCQVDSQVTMMFWYRQQPGQSLTLIATANQGSEATYESGFVIDKFPISRPNLTFSTLTVSNMSPEDSSIYLCSVEGTGNYGYTFGSGTRLTVV.

The chain recombines TRBV28 with TRBJ2-5, with 8 bases identical to TRBD1. The germline gives CDR1 MDHEN, CDR2 SYDVKM. V lost 2 bases, J lost 5 bases, and 7 bases stayed unmatched. The CDR3 runs to 15 residues. In DNA form, the CDR3 reads TGTGCCAGCAGTTTACCGACAGGGGTAGGGGAGACCCAGTACTTC. This codes for CASSLPTGVGETQYF. Based on the CDR3 plus reference TRBV28 and TRBJ2-5, the full variable domain is DVKVTQSSRYLVKRTGEKVFLECVQDMDHENMFWYRQDPGLGLRLIYFSYDVKMKEKGDIPEGYSVSREKKERFSLILESASTNQTSMYLCASSLPTGVGETQYFGPGTRLLVL.

The genes are TRBV27 and TRBJ1-1; D is unresolved. V lost 1 base and J 1 base, leaving 7 bases between the germline ends. Germline CDR1 and CDR2: MNHEY and SMNVEV (reference sequence). This CDR3 has 14 amino acids. As DNA, the CDR3 is TGTGCCAGCAGTTTATATCGGGGGAACACTGAAGCTTTCTTT. Translating it yields CASSLYRGNTEAFF.

V usage is TRBV11-1 and J usage is TRBJ2-2; TRBD2 is a possible D gene (5 bases). CDR1 is SGHAT, CDR2 FQDESV, per germline (reference sequence). Trimming cost V 1 base and J 6 bases, with 12 bases left between them. CDR3 length equals 15 residues. The CDR3 DNA follows: TGTGCCAGCAGCTTAGGTCCGGGATGGGCCGGGGAGCTGTTTTTT. Amino acids: CASSLGPGWAGELFF.